This T cell receptor beta chain comes out of a study of blood T cell repertoires in COVID-19. This clone was observed a few times. Trimming removed 7 bases from V and 6 bases from J, with 18 bases in between. The germline V gene encodes CDR1 MNHEY and CDR2 SVGAGI. The CDR3 contains 14 residues. Sequenced by immunoSEQ multiplex PCR; TCRdb stores in-frame clones only, minus some. The sample has approximately 15,000 clones; 55% to 85% are singletons. Sequencing was performed on peripheral blood. V gene TRBV6-5 combines with J gene TRBJ1-1; D perhaps matches TRBD1 (5 bases). The receptor was isolated from a man in his sixties or seventies with acute or convalescent COVID-19. The CDR3 nucleotides read TGTGCCAGCACCCGCAGTGGGGGGAGGGCTGAAGCTTTCTTT. As protein: CASTRSGGRAEAFF.